This T cell receptor (beta chain) was identified in a study of identical twins. TCRdb independently ran MiXCR on the 5' RACE reads; one entry per CDR3 protein. The sample has approximately 210,000 distinct CDR3 sequences; roughly 15% are singletons. Turning to this clonotype: Its cognate antigen is unknown.

Germline CDR1 and CDR2: LGHDT and YNNKEL (reference sequence). V was trimmed by 0 bases and J by 5 bases, leaving 13 bases between them. The length of the CDR3 is 15 residues. Findings and limits, study-wide: Within cord blood, abundant beta clonotypes carried fewer insertions, but memory repertoires showed no such trend.

These data were also reused for a study on T cells expressing NK-cell markers.

This clonotype was obtained from a young woman in good health. Specimen: CD8+ T cells sorted from blood. The chain has TRBV3-1 and TRBJ2-5; no firm D call. CDR3 DNA sequence: TGTGCCAGCAGCCAAGATGGCGGATCTGGCGAGACCCAGTACTTC. This sequence encodes CASSQDGGSGETQYF.